The present T cell receptor beta chain was sequenced within a study of cytomegalovirus exposure and HLA in healthy donors. Study-wide findings and caveats: In a later analysis, about 17,000 TCR beta sequences were associated with HLA alleles at 0.05 false discovery rate. In vitro confirmation showed three CMV-associated chains to be CMV antigen specific.

Concerning this clone itself: Its antigen is still unknown.

The CDR3 loop spans 16 amino acids. Per germline, CDR1 SGHDT and CDR2 YYEEEE. Deletions cut 0 bases from V and 0 bases from J, with 7 bases between. In the PCR, 60 Vbeta and 13 Jbeta primers were used. The method was immunoSEQ multiplex PCR; TCRdb's version includes in-frame clones alone and lacks a portion of them. The sample contains about 140,000 clones, 79% of which appear only once. The source material was PBMCs. The chain is built from TRBV5-6 and TRBJ1-6; unclear D gene. The TCR was taken from a man between 18 and 35 years old in good health and CMV-seronegative. CDR3 DNA sequence: TGTGCCAGCAGCTTGGACGGTAGCTCCTATAATTCACCCCTCCACTTT. It yields the protein CASSLDGSSYNSPLHF.